The 25 T cell receptor beta chains listed next were all sequenced from one sample in a study of T cells in Graves' hyperthyroidism and ophthalmopathy. Template material for amplifying TCR beta CDR3 regions consisted of RNA transcripts. With the HTBI primer set, the TCR CDR3 went through a first round of RT-PCR. TCRdb re-called the multiplex PCR reads with MiXCR, one entry per CDR3 protein. The data show over 150,000 distinct CDR3 sequences, with about a sixth seen just once and about half held by the top ten. What was sequenced was blood. Every receptor here comes from a woman in her forties or fifties with Graves' hyperthyroidism.

The chain has TRBV10-2 and TRBJ1-5; D is unclear. CDR1 and CDR2 (germline): WSHSY, SAAADI. Between the trimmed V and J ends, which lost 3 bases and 1 base, there was a span of 4 bases. CDR3 length equals 13 residues. Here the CDR3 reads CASSDRSNQPQHF. For the CDR3, the DNA is TGCGCCAGCAGTGACAGAAGCAATCAGCCCCAGCATTTT.

This clonotype was recorded a few times. The V and J genes are TRBV18 and TRBJ2-7, with 7 bases identical to TRBD1. The CDR3 has 15 amino acids. V lost 2 bases to trimming and J lost 3 bases; unmatched junction nucleotides: 7. Germline CDR1 KGHSH, CDR2 LQKENI. CDR3 DNA: TGTGCCAGCTCACCAGCCGGGACAGTTAACTACGAGCAGTACTTC. Translation: CASSPAGTVNYEQYF.

The genes are TRBV2 and TRBJ2-7, with D perhaps TRBD1 (6 bases). This CDR3 is 14 amino acids long. The V gene lost 4 bases and the J gene lost 3 bases, with 13 bases spanning the gap. Germline V gene sequence: CDR1 SNHLY, CDR2 FYNNEI. The CDR3 here is CASSGQEDLYEQYF. DNA of the CDR3: TGTGCCAGCAGTGGACAGGAAGACCTCTACGAGCAGTACTTC.

The rearrangement joins TRBV7-8 to TRBJ1-2; TRBD1 might be the D (5 bases). CDR3 length: 15 amino acids. Trimming removed 5 bases at V and 0 bases at J, with 13 bases between. Germline V gives CDR1 SGHVS, CDR2 FQNEAQ. CDR3: CASSRGTSANYGYTF. DNA of the CDR3: TGTGCCAGCAGCCGAGGGACTTCGGCTAACTATGGCTACACCTTC.

This clonotype was detected ten times or more. The chain recombines TRBV28 with TRBJ1-1, with 9 bases aligning to TRBD1. From germline, CDR1 is MDHEN and CDR2 SYDVKM. V lost 5 bases and J lost 0; bases outside the gene matches: 7. This CDR3 spans 16 amino acids. CDR3 residues: CASSTPGQGVNTEAFF. The CDR3 region has the DNA TGTGCCAGCAGTACACCGGGACAGGGAGTGAACACTGAAGCTTTCTTT.

This sequence joins TRBV6-4 and TRBJ2-1, with 15 bases that match TRBD2. CDR3 length: 17 residues. The germline V gene encodes CDR1 MRHNA and CDR2 SNTAGT. The V and J ends lost 5 bases and 0 bases, in that order; junction bases with no gene match: 2. The CDR3 reads CASSKGLAGGSYNEQFF. The CDR3 coding sequence is TGTGCCAGCAGTAAGGGACTAGCGGGAGGCTCCTACAATGAGCAGTTCTTC.

This clonotype was recorded many times. The rearrangement uses TRBV5-1 and TRBJ2-7, with 9 bases fitting TRBD1. With 4 bases clipped from V and 2 bases from J, the junction kept 7 bases outside the gene matches. The CDR3 covers 15 residues. Germline V CDR1 and CDR2: SGHRS, YFSETQ. Written as DNA, the CDR3 is TGCGCCAGCAGCCCTCGACAGGGGGGTGCCTACGAGCAGTACTTC. Translation: CASSPRQGGAYEQYF.

This clonotype was detected many times. The chain recombines TRBV6-1 with TRBJ2-7, with a possible D match to TRBD1 (5 bases). V was trimmed by 9 bases and J by 3 bases, leaving 18 bases between them. Germline values: CDR1 MNHNS, CDR2 SASEGT. This CDR3 is 14 amino acids long. The CDR3 sequence is CAREHRTRRYEQYF. CDR3 sequence (DNA): TGTGCCAGAGAGCACAGGACACGGCGCTACGAGCAGTACTTC.

This clonotype has at least ten counts. The V and J genes are TRBV20-1 and TRBJ2-7; TRBD2 aligns across 7 bases. Germline values: CDR1 DFQATT, CDR2 SNEGSKA (reference sequence). After removal of 0 bases from V and 3 bases from J, the junction contained 2 bases not matched to a gene. The CDR3 sequence is 13 residues long. The CDR3 DNA sequence: TGCAGTGCTAGAGAGGGACTACACTACGAGCAGTACTTC. Translating gives CSAREGLHYEQYF.

A remark on this clonotype: At one boundary the junction diverges from the germline segment, which might be a read error. The V call is TRBV5-1, the J call TRBJ2-1; 8 bases map to TRBD2. Germline CDR1 reads SGHRS; CDR2 reads YFSETQ. This CDR3 has 16 amino acids. This CDR3 is CASGLGSGTSATGQFF. In nucleotides, the CDR3 is TGCGCCAGCGGCTTGGGGAGCGGGACTAGTGCAACTGGGCAGTTCTTC.

V and J are TRBV12-3 or TRBV12-4 and TRBJ2-6; D is undetermined. V lost 1 base and J lost 0, with 13 bases in between. The CDR3 spans 18 residues. CDR3 in DNA: TGTGCCAGCAGTTTAGAGGGTAACCCCCCCTCTGGGGCCAACGTCCTGACTTTC. Protein: CASSLEGNPPSGANVLTF.

V gene TRBV19 combines with J gene TRBJ1-1, with D perhaps matching TRBD1 (5 bases). This CDR3 has 14 amino acids. Trimming pared 6 bases from V and 0 bases from J, leaving 11 bases between. Germline CDR1 is LNHDA and CDR2 is SQIVND (reference sequence). The CDR3 sequence is CASRGMTVNTEAFF. DNA of the CDR3: TGTGCCAGTAGGGGCATGACAGTGAACACTGAAGCTTTCTTT.

This clonotype came up many times. This chain links TRBV28 with TRBJ2-1, with TRBD2 matching over 10 bases. Germline lookup yields CDR1 MDHEN and CDR2 SYDVKM. The CDR3 extends over 14 amino acids. Germline trimming cut 5 bases from V and 8 bases from J; bases unmatched to any gene: 6. The CDR3 nucleotides read TGTGCCAGCAGTCCAGCGGGAGGGCCATATGAGCAGTTCTTC. This codes for CASSPAGGPYEQFF.

In its sample, this clonotype was seen many times. The rearrangement joins TRBV6-1 to TRBJ2-7; no reliable D call. Trimming cost V 7 bases and J 7 bases, with 20 bases left between them. The CDR3 is 14 residues long. Germline V gives CDR1 MNHNS, CDR2 SASEGT. The CDR3 is CASNVRSIAGEQYF. For the CDR3, the DNA is TGTGCCAGCAATGTCCGTAGCATAGCCGGGGAGCAGTACTTC.

Notes on this clonotype: This may stem from a read error, because a much larger clone lies one nucleotide away. The rearrangement links TRBV11-2 to TRBJ2-2, with 11 bases that match TRBD2. Germline V lookup: CDR1 SGHAT, CDR2 FQNNGV. CDR3 length: 16 amino acids. The CDR3 loop reads CTSSPRTSGPTGELFF. CDR3 DNA: TGTACCAGCAGCCCGAGGACTAGCGGGCCCACCGGGGAGCTGTTTTTT.

Concerning this clonotype itself: A much larger clone differs from this one at a single base, so this may be a read error. The genes are TRBV20-1 and TRBJ1-4, with D possibly TRBD1 on 6 matching bases. The CDR3 runs to 14 residues. Per germline, CDR1 DFQATT and CDR2 SNEGSKA (reference sequence). CDR3 protein: CGASPQGRGEKLFF. CDR3 coding DNA: TGCGGTGCTAGCCCACAGGGACGAGGGGAAAAACTGTTTTTT.

About this clonotype itself: The junction does not match germline at one end; this may be a read error. The J gene is TRBJ2-7, the V gene TRBV12-5; 9 nucleotides agree with TRBD2. The CDR3 is 12 residues long. Germline V lookup: CDR1 LGHNT, CDR2 FRNRAP. The DNA of the CDR3 is TGTGTTAGTGTAGCGGGAGACTACGAGCAGTACTTC. As protein: CVSVAGDYEQYF.

This chain links TRBV4-1 with TRBJ2-7, with D unresolved. Looked up from germline, CDR1 is MGHRA and CDR2 is YSYEKL. Trimming took 0 bases from V and 6 from J, leaving 12 bases between them. This CDR3 contains 14 residues. The DNA of the CDR3 is TGCGCCAGCAGCCAAGATCTAGTTCTTATCGAGCAGTACTTC. Encoded protein: CASSQDLVLIEQYF.

V usage is TRBV19 and J usage is TRBJ1-5, with D perhaps TRBD1 (6 bases). Germline CDR1 and CDR2: LNHDA and SQIVND (reference sequence). V was cut by 10 bases and J by 4 bases, with 20 bases left in between. This CDR3 comprises 15 residues. CDR3 sequence reads: CATALQGNWNQPQHF. DNA for the CDR3: TGTGCCACCGCCCTCCAGGGGAACTGGAATCAGCCCCAGCATTTT.

In this sample, this clonotype turned up a few times. The chain joins TRBV5-5 to TRBJ1-2; TRBD1 agrees at 9 bases. The CDR3 is 14 residues long. Germline CDR1 and CDR2: SGHKS and YYEKEE (reference sequence). Trimming at V came to 4 bases and at J to 6 bases, leaving 7 bases not matched to a gene. The CDR3 spells CASSREQGADGYTF. In DNA form, the CDR3 reads TGTGCCAGCAGCCGGGAACAGGGGGCGGATGGCTACACCTTC.

This clonotype was found many times. The chain has TRBV5-8 and TRBJ1-2, with TRBD1 identical over 10 bases. The germline V gene encodes CDR1 SGHTS and CDR2 YDEGEE. This CDR3 is 15 amino acids long. V shed 7 bases and J 6 bases; nucleotides not matched to a gene: 12. The CDR3 reads CASFPPDRGHDGYTF. In nucleotides, the CDR3 is TGTGCCAGCTTCCCCCCAGACAGGGGGCATGATGGCTACACCTTC.

This clonotype was picked up a small number of times. The genes are TRBV5-1 and TRBJ2-1; D is undetermined. Germline V gene sequence: CDR1 SGHRS, CDR2 YFSETQ. V was clipped by 5 bases and J by 12 bases, with 18 bases between them. The CDR3 is 13 residues long. The DNA of the CDR3 is TGCGCCAGCAGTCCTCAACCGGACCATGGGCAGTTCTTC. This translates into CASSPQPDHGQFF.

This clonotype was counted between two and nine times. The rearrangement links TRBV5-1 to TRBJ2-1, with 8 positions matching TRBD2. From germline, CDR1 is SGHRS and CDR2 YFSETQ. V lost 5 bases to trimming and J lost 13 bases; unmatched junction nucleotides: 8. This CDR3 contains 12 residues. The DNA for the CDR3 is TGCGCCAGCAGAAACGGACTAGCCCTACAGTTCTTC. Protein: CASRNGLALQFF.

This clonotype was recorded many times. V gene TRBV27 combines with J gene TRBJ2-7; either TRBD1 or TRBD2 may fit D (5 bases each). V lost 0 bases to trimming and J lost 3 bases, with 15 bases between them. This CDR3 has 16 residues. The germline V gene encodes CDR1 MNHEY and CDR2 SMNVEV (reference sequence). Here the CDR3 reads CASSLSWDLQNYEQYF. The CDR3 nucleotides are TGTGCCAGCAGTTTATCCTGGGACCTACAAAACTACGAGCAGTACTTC.

This clonotype showed up just a few times. The rearrangement joins TRBV20-1 to TRBJ2-4; the match to TRBD2 covers 8 bases. V lost 3 bases to trimming and J lost 9 bases; unmatched junction nucleotides: 10. Germline-derived CDR1 and CDR2 are DFQATT and SNEGSKA (reference sequence). This CDR3 is 14 amino acids long. The CDR3 bases are TGCAGTGCTAGCGGAGGGACTAGTGCCACCATTCAGTACTTC. Its protein is CSASGGTSATIQYF.